The source of this T cell receptor beta chain is a study of response to subunit inactivated influenza vaccine (dated by TCRdb to the late 2010s). About the full investigation: The study used deep quantitative T cell receptor repertoire profiling to track responses to a trivalent subunit inactivated influenza vaccine. The research as a whole found: The authors suggested that each seasonal influenza vaccination may recruit only a limited number of new T cells.

Receptor libraries were prepared by RT-PCR. Instrument used: Illumina HiSeq 2500. TCRdb reran the public reads through fastp at Q25 and MiXCR, keeping productive beta chains. Entries are consolidated by CDR3 protein sequence, retaining the most common genes and DNA. This sample has around 750,000 distinct CDR3 sequences in its table, and around 20% of those were observed once. Approximately 10% of the sample is held by the ten biggest clonotypes. Points on this clonotype: Its recognized antigen is unknown. Nothing much larger sits one base from this clone, and base qualities are not available.

The junction shows trimming of 5 bases on V and 2 bases on J, plus 13 bases between the germline ends. According to the germline V gene (reference sequence), CDR1 reads DFQATT and CDR2 reads SNEGSKA. The CDR3 spans 13 residues, from the cysteine through the phenylalanine. Here the CDR3 DNA is all that survives: 39 bases in frame from base 1. Here the chain combines TRBV20-1 and TRBJ2-7; there is no confident call for the D gene. Specimen: PBMCs from blood, collected about 5 days after vaccination. The clonotype comes from a man aged 50 to 60 who received an inactivated influenza vaccine. Donor details come from another sample of the same person, matched by shared clones. The CDR3 protein sequence reads: CSAPKRLAYEQYF. The DNA reads as follows: TGCAGTGCTCCTAAACGGTTAGCCTACGAGCAGTACTTC.